This passage covers 18 T cell receptor beta chains from one sample sequenced in a study of cytomegalovirus exposure and HLA in healthy donors. The PCR was carried out with 60 Vbeta primers and 13 Jbeta primers. Method: immunoSEQ multiplex PCR; TCRdb's copy keeps in-frame clones and lacks some. The repertoire holds some 150,000 clones, about 77% seen once, with under 2% in the top ten. Sequences were obtained from PBMCs. All receptors derive from a female donor in good health and CMV-seronegative.

V is TRBV6-6 and J is TRBJ2-3; D may be TRBD1 (5 bases). V was trimmed by 2 bases and J by 2 bases, leaving 8 bases between them. The V gene's germline CDR1 is MNHNY and CDR2 SVGAGI (reference sequence). This CDR3 comprises 14 residues. The CDR3 coding sequence is TGTGCCAGCAGTTACACAGGCGCCACAGATACGCAGTATTTT. Protein product: CASSYTGATDTQYF.

The chain is built from TRBV27 and TRBJ2-7; D may be TRBD2 (6 bases). CDR3 length equals 16 residues. Trimming took off 4 bases at V and 0 bases at J, with 16 bases between the two ends. The V gene's germline CDR1 is MNHEY and CDR2 SMNVEV (reference sequence). The CDR3 reads CASSSKPGDYSYEQYF. CDR3 DNA sequence: TGTGCCAGCAGTTCAAAGCCGGGAGACTACTCCTACGAGCAGTACTTC.

This rearrangement joins TRBV7-2 to TRBJ2-7; 8 bases are a match to TRBD1. The CDR3 runs 14 residues. Germline V gene data show CDR1 as SGHTA and CDR2 as FQGNSA. V shed 1 base, J shed 6 bases, and the junction held 5 bases outside the gene matches. The CDR3 DNA reads as TGTGCCAGCAGCTTAGACGGGACAGGACGCGAGCAGTACTTC. Its translation is CASSLDGTGREQYF.

This chain links TRBV5-4 with TRBJ1-1, with 10 bases lining up with TRBD1. The V gene's germline CDR1 is SGHNT and CDR2 YYREEE (reference sequence). This CDR3 region has 13 residues. J was trimmed by 6 bases and V by 3 bases; bases with no gene match: 2. CDR3 protein: CASSSGQGPEAFF. DNA for the CDR3: TGTGCCAGCAGCTCGGGACAGGGGCCTGAAGCTTTCTTT.

The chain couples TRBV2 to TRBJ2-1; 14 bases are a match to TRBD2. The CDR3 is 16 amino acids. Germline lookup yields CDR1 SNHLY and CDR2 FYNNEI. The V and J ends lost 5 bases and 3 bases, in that order; junction bases with no gene match: 3. The DNA of the CDR3 is TGTGCCAGCAGTACCGGGACTAGCGGGGGCTACAATGAGCAGTTCTTC. This codes for CASSTGTSGGYNEQFF. Combining the CDR3 with reference TRBV2 and TRBJ2-1 gives the whole variable domain EPEVTQTPSHQVTQMGQEVILRCVPISNHLYFYWYRQILGQKVEFLVSFYNNEISEKSEIFDDQFSVERPDGSNFTLKIRSTKLEDSAMYFCASSTGTSGGYNEQFFGPGTRLTVL.

This chain uses TRBV27 with TRBJ1-2, with D possibly TRBD1 on 6 matching bases. The CDR3 is 12 amino acids. Per germline, CDR1 MNHEY and CDR2 SMNVEV (reference sequence). V gave up 7 bases and J gave up 9 bases, with 15 bases separating them. Here the CDR3 DNA reads TGTGCCAGCACGGGGGGCGATAGGAGCTACACCTTC. It encodes CASTGGDRSYTF.

The gene calls are TRBV2 and TRBJ2-3, with 10 bases that match TRBD2. The CDR3 has 14 amino acids. Germline loops: CDR1 SNHLY, CDR2 FYNNEI. The J segment lost 5 bases and the V segment lost 5 bases, leaving 4 bases of the junction unmatched. The CDR3 coding sequence is TGTGCCAGCAGTCCAAGCGGGAGGGGAGATACGCAGTATTTT. Encoded protein: CASSPSGRGDTQYF.

The chain recombines TRBV6-1 with TRBJ2-2; D gene ambiguous. The germline CDR1 and CDR2 sequences are MNHNS and SASEGT. V lost 5 bases and J 1 base, leaving 8 bases between the germline ends. This CDR3 spans 14 amino acids. DNA of the CDR3: TGTGCCAGCAGTCCATACAGGAACACCGGGGAGCTGTTTTTT. Protein: CASSPYRNTGELFF.

This sequence joins TRBV27 and TRBJ2-7, with 7 positions matching TRBD1. V lost 6 bases and J lost 4; bases outside the gene matches: 6. This CDR3 contains 13 residues. Germline values: CDR1 MNHEY, CDR2 SMNVEV (reference sequence). CDR3 amino acids: CASSPGQRYEQYF. For the CDR3, the DNA is TGTGCCAGCAGCCCGGGACAGAGATACGAGCAGTACTTC.

The chain uses TRBV11-2 and TRBJ2-5, with 8 positions matching TRBD1. Judging by the DNA end, TRBJ2-7 fits better; the J call may be wrong. The V gene's germline CDR1 is SGHAT and CDR2 FQNNGV. This CDR3 has 13 amino acids. The CDR3 nucleotides read TGTGCCAGCAGCTTCGGACAGGGCTACGAGCAGTACTTC. Encoded protein: CASSFGQGYEQYF.

The V and J genes are TRBV27 and TRBJ2-7, with D possibly matching TRBD2 (6 bases). The CDR3 totals 15 residues. V was shortened by 3 bases and J by 3 bases, with 15 bases between the two germline ends. CDR1 and CDR2 from the germline V gene are MNHEY and SMNVEV (reference sequence). CDR3 DNA sequence: TGTGCCAGCAGTTTGAATAGCGGTATACTCTACGAGCAGTACTTC. Translated: CASSLNSGILYEQYF.

This clone was observed a single time. V usage is TRBV27 and J usage is TRBJ2-7; D might be TRBD2 (5 bases). Trimming shortened V by 5 bases and J by 4 bases, and 18 bases separated the two germline ends. The CDR3 runs to 15 residues. Germline V gene sequence: CDR1 MNHEY, CDR2 SMNVEV (reference sequence). CDR3 coding DNA: TGTGCCAGCAGTGCCTCTTCCGGGGTTACTTACGAGCAGTACTTC. As protein: CASSASSGVTYEQYF.

This chain uses TRBV6-6 with TRBJ1-1; perhaps TRBD1 as D (6 bases). The CDR3 sequence is 11 residues long. Germline V lookup: CDR1 MNHNY, CDR2 SVGAGI (reference sequence). V was shortened by 6 bases and J by 8 bases, with 10 bases between the two germline ends. CDR3 residues: CASRLGTEAFF. In DNA form, the CDR3 reads TGTGCCAGCAGACTAGGGACAGAAGCTTTCTTT.

This clone was observed a few times. The chain links TRBV4-1 to TRBJ2-1; D might be TRBD2 (5 bases). Trimming left V 4 bases short and J 2 bases short, with 18 bases between. Germline V gene lookup returns CDR1 MGHRA and CDR2 YSYEKL. This CDR3 has 17 amino acids. The CDR3, as DNA: TGCGCCAGCAGCCTCTACACGGATTCGGAGGCCTACAATGAGCAGTTCTTC. Encoded protein: CASSLYTDSEAYNEQFF.

The genes are TRBV30 and TRBJ1-4; 9 bases line up with TRBD1. The germline CDR1 and CDR2 sequences are GTSNPN and SVGIG (reference sequence). Trimming took 5 bases from V and 7 from J; bases not matched to a gene: 5. This CDR3 comprises 13 residues. CDR3 nucleotide sequence: TGTGCCTGGGGACAGGGGAGAGGTGAAAAACTGTTTTTT. This codes for CAWGQGRGEKLFF. The full variable domain, completed using reference TRBV30 and TRBJ1-4, is SQTIHQWPATLVQPVGSPLSLECTVEGTSNPNLYWYRQAAGRGLQLLFYSVGIGQISSEVPQNLSASRPQDRQFILSSKKLLLSDSGFYLCAWGQGRGEKLFFGSGTQLSVL.

CDR3 sequence (DNA): TGTGCCAGCACCACCACCGTGGAGGGACGGCAGCCCCAGCATTTT. Encoded protein: CASTTTVEGRQPQHF. V usage is TRBV28 and J usage is TRBJ1-5; maybe TRBD1 (5 bases). Between the trimmed V and J ends, which lost 7 bases and 7 bases, there was a span of 20 bases. The length of the CDR3 is 15 residues. Germline V gene data show CDR1 as MDHEN and CDR2 as SYDVKM.

This clone appeared a few times. V is TRBV6-5 and J is TRBJ2-2; 11 bases are shared with TRBD2. The V and J ends lost 8 bases and 6 bases, in that order; junction bases with no gene match: 8. CDR1 MNHEY and CDR2 SVGAGI come from the germline V gene. The CDR3 is 15 residues long. CDR3 protein: CASVALAGGSGELFF. The CDR3 nucleotides read TGTGCCAGCGTCGCCCTAGCGGGAGGTTCCGGGGAGCTGTTTTTT.

This CDR3 is CASSQGLAGVEQFF. In DNA, the CDR3 is TGTGCCAGCAGTCAAGGACTAGCGGGCGTTGAGCAGTTCTTC. The chain employs TRBV27 and TRBJ2-1; 11 nucleotides line up with TRBD2. The CDR3 contains 14 residues. V lost 5 bases and J lost 9; bases outside the gene matches: 6. Germline-derived CDR1 and CDR2 are MNHEY and SMNVEV (reference sequence).